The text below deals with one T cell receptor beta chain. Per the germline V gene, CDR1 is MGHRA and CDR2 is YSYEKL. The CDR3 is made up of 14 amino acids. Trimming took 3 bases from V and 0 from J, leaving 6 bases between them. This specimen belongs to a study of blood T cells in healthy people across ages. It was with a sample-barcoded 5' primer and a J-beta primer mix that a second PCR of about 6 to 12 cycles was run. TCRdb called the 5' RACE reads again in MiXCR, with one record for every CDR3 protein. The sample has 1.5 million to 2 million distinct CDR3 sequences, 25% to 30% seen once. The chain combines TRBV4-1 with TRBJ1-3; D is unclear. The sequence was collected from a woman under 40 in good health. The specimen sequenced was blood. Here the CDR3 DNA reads TGCGCCAGCAGCCAGTCCAACTCTGGAAACACCATATATTTT. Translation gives CASSQSNSGNTIYF.